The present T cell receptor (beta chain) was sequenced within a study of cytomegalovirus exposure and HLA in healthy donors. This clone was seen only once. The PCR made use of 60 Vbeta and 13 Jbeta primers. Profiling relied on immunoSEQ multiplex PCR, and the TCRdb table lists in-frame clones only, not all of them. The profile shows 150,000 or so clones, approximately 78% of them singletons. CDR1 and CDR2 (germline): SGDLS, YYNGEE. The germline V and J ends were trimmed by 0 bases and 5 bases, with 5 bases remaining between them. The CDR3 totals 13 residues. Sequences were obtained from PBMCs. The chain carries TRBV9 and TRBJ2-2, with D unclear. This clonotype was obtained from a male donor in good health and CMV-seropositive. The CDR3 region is CASSVGRTGELFF. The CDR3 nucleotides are TGTGCCAGCAGCGTAGGCCGGACCGGGGAGCTGTTTTTT.